What follows are 30 T cell receptor beta chains derived from one specimen sequenced in a study of blood T cell repertoires in COVID-19. Produced via immunoSEQ multiplex PCR; TCRdb's table is partial and in-frame only. The table has 150,000 to 200,000 clones, approximately 74% seen once. Material for sequencing was peripheral blood. The source is an elderly woman with acute or convalescent COVID-19.

V is TRBV19 and J is TRBJ2-3; D perhaps matches TRBD1 (6 bases). This CDR3 contains 14 residues. V was clipped by 10 bases and J by 2 bases, with 16 bases between them. In germline, CDR1 is LNHDA, CDR2 SQIVND (reference sequence). CDR3 region: CATKARGPTDTQYF. The CDR3 DNA follows: TGTGCCACAAAAGCCAGGGGCCCCACAGATACGCAGTATTTT.

The chain combines TRBV27 with TRBJ2-3; D is perhaps TRBD1 (6 bases). The CDR3 spans 12 residues. Trimming cost V 6 bases and J 10 bases, with 14 bases left between them. Germline-derived CDR1 and CDR2 are MNHEY and SMNVEV (reference sequence). In DNA, the CDR3 is TGTGCCAGCAGAATACAGGGCGGGTCGCAGTATTTT. Encoded protein: CASRIQGGSQYF.

The chain links TRBV23-1 to TRBJ2-3; D perhaps matches TRBD1 (6 bases). TRBV23-1 is annotated as an ORF whose role is uncertain. This CDR3 has 16 residues. Trimming removed 0 bases at V and 0 bases at J, with 10 bases between. CDR3 coding DNA: TGCGCCAGCAGTCAATCCAGGACAGCCAGCACAGATACGCAGTATTTT. Translation: CASSQSRTASTDTQYF.

This clone was counted a single time. The chain couples TRBV7-2 to TRBJ2-1; TRBD2 aligns across 7 bases. The germline CDR1 and CDR2 sequences are SGHTA and FQGNSA. Trimming took 0 bases from V and 5 from J; bases not matched to a gene: 1. The CDR3 has 14 amino acids. The CDR3 is CASSLAAGNNEQFF. The CDR3 DNA reads TGTGCCAGCAGCTTAGCAGCGGGGAACAATGAGCAGTTCTTC.

The CDR3 coding sequence is TGTGCCAGCAGCTTGGGAGTCTACACCGGGGAGCTGTTTTTT. It translates to CASSLGVYTGELFF. The gene calls are TRBV5-6 and TRBJ2-2, with D hard to call. The CDR3 loop spans 14 amino acids. The germline V and J ends were trimmed by 0 bases and 3 bases, with 6 bases remaining between them. Germline CDR1 is SGHDT and CDR2 is YYEEEE.

The chain carries TRBV4-1 and TRBJ2-7; 9 bases match TRBD1. J lost 5 bases, V lost 3 bases, and 8 bases had no gene match. This CDR3 has 15 amino acids. Per the germline V gene, CDR1 is MGHRA and CDR2 is YSYEKL. The CDR3, as DNA: TGCGCCAGCAGCCACATACAGGGGGCGAGAGACGAGCAGTACTTC. It is translated as CASSHIQGARDEQYF.

The chain joins TRBV27 to TRBJ2-2, with D perhaps TRBD1 (6 bases). This CDR3 spans 15 amino acids. Trimming took 5 bases from V and 0 from J, leaving 10 bases between them. CDR1 is MNHEY, CDR2 SMNVEV, per germline (reference sequence). CDR3 bases: TGTGCCAGCAGTCAGCAGGGGTCGAACACCGGGGAGCTGTTTTTT. It yields the protein CASSQQGSNTGELFF.

The chain links TRBV19 to TRBJ2-7; D gene uncertain. Germline V lookup: CDR1 LNHDA, CDR2 SQIVND (reference sequence). This CDR3 region has 13 residues. V lost 5 bases and J 2 bases, leaving 10 bases between the germline ends. CDR3 in amino acids: CASSSAGTYEQYF. Here the CDR3 DNA reads TGTGCCAGTAGTTCTGCAGGTACCTACGAGCAGTACTTC.

V and J are TRBV19 and TRBJ1-6, with unresolved D. The CDR3 contains 16 residues. V was pared by 3 bases and J by 0 bases, with 9 bases between. Germline CDR1 reads LNHDA; CDR2 reads SQIVND (reference sequence). The CDR3 region is CASSIAWSSYNSPLHF. In DNA form, the CDR3 reads TGTGCCAGTAGTATCGCCTGGAGCTCCTATAATTCACCCCTCCACTTT.

This clone was observed at least ten times. This rearrangement joins TRBV4-1 to TRBJ1-1; D not certain. The germline CDR1 and CDR2 sequences are MGHRA and YSYEKL. V was trimmed by 5 bases and J by 6 bases, leaving 13 bases between them. CDR3 size: 13 residues. The CDR3 region is CASSAGWIAEAFF. The CDR3, as DNA: TGCGCCAGCAGCGCCGGGTGGATCGCTGAAGCTTTCTTT.

This chain links TRBV14 with TRBJ1-1; possible D gene TRBD1, 6 bases. Germline loops: CDR1 SGHDN, CDR2 FVKESK. The CDR3 extends over 16 amino acids. The V and J ends lost 0 bases and 2 bases respectively, with 13 bases between them. CDR3 nucleotides: TGTGCCAGCAGCCAAGAAAGGGACACGGACAACACTGAAGCTTTCTTT. Protein: CASSQERDTDNTEAFF.

J is TRBJ2-2 and V is TRBV2, with no clear D. This CDR3 region has 16 residues. Trimming cost V 3 bases and J 0 bases, with 11 bases left between them. Germline V gene lookup returns CDR1 SNHLY and CDR2 FYNNEI. The CDR3 DNA sequence: TGTGCCAGCAGTGATATAGGTGGAGCGAACACCGGGGAGCTGTTTTTT. Translated: CASSDIGGANTGELFF.

V is TRBV7-6 and J is TRBJ2-7, with a possible D match to TRBD2 (6 bases). This CDR3 has 14 amino acids. Germline V lookup: CDR1 SGHVS, CDR2 FNYEAQ. Trimming removed 3 bases at V and 1 base at J, with 10 bases between. The CDR3 coding sequence is TGTGCCAGCAGCTTTTCGGGAGTGTCCTACGAGCAGTACTTC. Translated, it gives CASSFSGVSYEQYF.

This rearrangement joins TRBV19 to TRBJ1-5; 8 nucleotides match TRBD1. This CDR3 is 15 amino acids long. The V gene's germline CDR1 is LNHDA and CDR2 SQIVND (reference sequence). V lost 4 bases, J lost 6 bases, and 8 bases stayed unmatched. This CDR3 is CASSTRTGFGQPQHF. The CDR3 DNA sequence: TGTGCCAGTAGTACCCGGACAGGGTTCGGTCAGCCCCAGCATTTT. Full variable domain (missing parts from reference TRBV19 and TRBJ1-5): DGGITQSPKYLFRKEGQNVTLSCEQNLNHDAMYWYRQDPGQGLRLIYYSQIVNDFQKGDIAEGYSVSREKKESFPLTVTSAQKNPTAFYLCASSTRTGFGQPQHFGDGTRLSIL.

V and J are TRBV7-8 and TRBJ1-5; a possible D gene is TRBD1 (6 bases). This CDR3 comprises 16 residues. V gave up 0 bases and J gave up 2 bases, with 11 bases separating them. Germline V gene lookup returns CDR1 SGHVS and CDR2 FQNEAQ. DNA for the CDR3: TGTGCCAGCAGCTTAGCAGGGGGTAATGGCAATCAGCCCCAGCATTTT. It encodes CASSLAGGNGNQPQHF.

The chain employs TRBV2 and TRBJ2-7; no clear D. The germline V and J ends were trimmed by 2 bases and 1 base, with 3 bases remaining between them. The CDR3 totals 12 residues. Germline V gene sequence: CDR1 SNHLY, CDR2 FYNNEI. The CDR3 sequence is CASSEQSYEQYF. CDR3 nucleotides: TGTGCCAGCAGTGAACAGTCCTACGAGCAGTACTTC. Full variable domain (missing parts from reference TRBV2 and TRBJ2-7): EPEVTQTPSHQVTQMGQEVILRCVPISNHLYFYWYRQILGQKVEFLVSFYNNEISEKSEIFDDQFSVERPDGSNFTLKIRSTKLEDSAMYFCASSEQSYEQYFGPGTRLTVT.

V and J are TRBV7-6 and TRBJ2-3, with 8 bases that match TRBD1. Trimming cost V 3 bases and J 4 bases; bases outside gene matches: 3. Germline lookup yields CDR1 SGHVS and CDR2 FNYEAQ. The CDR3 spans 14 residues. The CDR3 here is CASSLVQGADTQYF. In nucleotides, the CDR3 is TGTGCCAGCAGCTTGGTACAGGGGGCAGATACGCAGTATTTT. Supplemented by reference TRBV7-6 and TRBJ2-3, the full variable domain reads GAGVSQSPRYKVTKRGQDVALRCDPISGHVSLYWYRQALGQGPEFLTYFNYEAQQDKSGLPNDRFSAERPEGSISTLTIQRTEQRDSAMYRCASSLVQGADTQYFGPGTRLTVL.

The J gene is TRBJ2-7, the V gene TRBV19, with 11 bases aligning to TRBD2. This CDR3 contains 13 residues. Germline CDR1 is LNHDA and CDR2 is SQIVND (reference sequence). The J segment lost 3 bases and the V segment lost 10 bases, leaving 5 bases of the junction unmatched. CDR3 protein: CATGTSGRYEQYF. DNA for the CDR3: TGTGCCACTGGGACTAGCGGACGCTACGAGCAGTACTTC.

The CDR3 region is CASSYGPSSYNEQFF. The DNA for the CDR3 is TGTGCCAGCAGTTACGGGCCGAGCTCCTACAATGAGCAGTTCTTC. The rearrangement joins TRBV6-5 to TRBJ2-1; D not resolved. Germline V gene sequence: CDR1 MNHEY, CDR2 SVGAGI. The V gene lost 2 bases and the J gene lost 0 bases, with 8 bases spanning the gap. The length of the CDR3 is 15 residues.

The chain is built from TRBV7-2 and TRBJ1-5; the D gene is possibly TRBD1 (6 bases). V gave up 4 bases and J gave up 4 bases, with 11 bases separating them. Germline CDR1 SGHTA, CDR2 FQGNSA. The CDR3 spans 14 residues. The CDR3 loop is CASSSGQINQPQHF. As DNA, the CDR3 is TGTGCCAGCAGCTCAGGACAGATTAATCAGCCCCAGCATTTT.

This clone is a singleton in its sample. The V gene is TRBV7-3, the J gene TRBJ2-1; D is unresolved. Germline values: CDR1 SGHTA, CDR2 FQGTGA. The CDR3 extends over 13 amino acids. Trimming cost V 0 bases and J 8 bases, with 8 bases left between them. The CDR3 region is CASSLTQLDEQFF. As DNA, the CDR3 is TGTGCCAGCAGCTTAACACAGCTGGATGAGCAGTTCTTC.

Ten or more counts support this clone. The genes are TRBV27 and TRBJ2-5; maybe TRBD1 (6 bases). Germline V lookup: CDR1 MNHEY, CDR2 SMNVEV (reference sequence). This CDR3 has 13 amino acids. V was pared by 3 bases and J by 3 bases, with 8 bases between. The CDR3 sequence: CASSFYREETQYF. The CDR3 nucleotides read TGTGCCAGCAGTTTTTACAGGGAAGAGACCCAGTACTTC.

This chain links TRBV6-6 with TRBJ2-1, with D possibly being TRBD2 (5 bases). The length of the CDR3 is 15 residues. Germline lookup yields CDR1 MNHNY and CDR2 SVGAGI (reference sequence). Trimming shortened V by 8 bases and J by 1 base, and 15 bases separated the two germline ends. This CDR3 is CASLLREGSYNEQFF. DNA of the CDR3: TGTGCCAGCTTACTTCGGGAAGGATCCTACAATGAGCAGTTCTTC.

This sequence joins TRBV27 and TRBJ1-5, with D tentatively TRBD1 (5 bases). Germline lookup yields CDR1 MNHEY and CDR2 SMNVEV (reference sequence). The V gene lost 5 bases and the J gene lost 5 bases, with 16 bases spanning the gap. CDR3 size: 15 residues. The CDR3 sequence is CASSPSGGFHQPQHF. The CDR3 DNA follows: TGTGCCAGCAGTCCCTCTGGGGGGTTCCATCAGCCCCAGCATTTT.

V is TRBV19 and J is TRBJ1-4, with 10 bases matching TRBD1. V was pared by 10 bases and J by 6 bases, with 11 bases of the junction left unmatched. There are 15 residues in the CDR3. Germline CDR1 reads LNHDA; CDR2 reads SQIVND (reference sequence). CDR3 DNA: TGTGCCACTACAGCAAGGGGGACAGGGGATGAAAAACTGTTTTTT. Encoded protein: CATTARGTGDEKLFF.

The chain uses TRBV5-1 and TRBJ2-3, with 9 positions matching TRBD1. The CDR3 contains 14 residues. Germline CDR1 and CDR2: SGHRS and YFSETQ. V dropped 4 bases and J dropped 6; count of bases not matched to a gene: 6. CDR3 sequence reads: CASSPGQGVDTQYF. DNA of the CDR3: TGCGCCAGCAGCCCGGGACAGGGTGTGGATACGCAGTATTTT.

The chain combines TRBV28 with TRBJ2-7; TRBD2 might be the D (6 bases). V lost 8 bases and J 1 base, leaving 12 bases between the germline ends. The CDR3 contains 13 residues. Germline loops: CDR1 MDHEN, CDR2 SYDVKM. Here the CDR3 reads CASVPSVSYEQYF. CDR3 nucleotides: TGTGCCAGCGTTCCTAGCGTGTCCTACGAGCAGTACTTC.

The rearrangement links TRBV18 to TRBJ2-7, with D maybe TRBD2 (5 bases). Germline CDR1 is KGHSH and CDR2 is LQKENI. Trimming removed 0 bases from V and 1 base from J, with 7 bases in between. The length of the CDR3 is 14 residues. CDR3 sequence: CASSPPGVSYEQYF. The CDR3 bases are TGTGCCAGCTCACCACCCGGGGTATCCTACGAGCAGTACTTC.

In this sample, this clone turned up once. The rearrangement uses TRBV7-3 and TRBJ2-3; 8 nucleotides line up with TRBD2. The J segment lost 5 bases and the V segment lost 2 bases, leaving 0 bases of the junction unmatched. Germline V gene data show CDR1 as SGHTA and CDR2 as FQGTGA. This CDR3 has 13 amino acids. The CDR3 DNA reads as TGTGCCAGCAGCTTACGGGAGGGAGATACGCAGTATTTT. Protein sequence: CASSLREGDTQYF.

This clone was observed a handful of times. The chain joins TRBV27 to TRBJ2-7; tentatively, D is TRBD2 (5 bases). V was pared by 2 bases and J by 0 bases, with 11 bases between. The CDR3 length is 15 residues. Germline CDR1 reads MNHEY; CDR2 reads SMNVEV (reference sequence). CDR3 protein: CASSLSSAHSYEQYF. In DNA, the CDR3 is TGTGCCAGCAGTTTAAGTAGCGCTCACTCCTACGAGCAGTACTTC.